The subject of this entry is one TCR beta chain. This clone was counted once. Its antigen has not been determined. Within one base of it there is no much larger clone, and no base qualities were kept. This sample stems from a study of blood T cell repertoires in COVID-19 (dated by TCRdb to 2018 to 2020). Turning to the overall study: The collaborator samples originated in the United States, Italy and Spain and spanned the acute and convalescent phases of COVID-19. Nearly every sample came with metadata listing a de-identified subject ID, COVID-19 status, age in years and sex. Where available, HLA class I and class II types were obtained from metadata supplied by the sample provider rather than from assay-based typing. Samples were obtained from the ongoing ImmuneRACE study (first 160 participants) and from 1,254 subjects provided by 6 global collaborators. The dataset comprised deeply sampled blood TCRbeta repertoires from subjects exposed to, actively infected with, or recovered from COVID-19. The repertoires were released in a freely available public database intended as a resource for research on the immune response to SARS-CoV-2. The prospective study material was composed of cDNA or gDNA derived from T cells, B-cell-depleted T cells, or PBMCs.

TCRbeta CDR3 regions were amplified from genomic DNA by means of the immunoSEQ Assay, a bias-controlled multiplex PCR. The authors processed their data as follows. Within the assay, amplification of reference gene primers was used to estimate how many nucleated cells each sample contained. To quantify the absolute abundance of each unique TCRbeta CDR3 rearrangement, sequence reads were collapsed and filtered. For each sample, productive Simpson clonality was calculated by taking the square root of Simpson's diversity index across productive rearrangements. The table comes from immuneACCESS by way of TCRdb, which keeps in-frame sequences with V and J called. Part of the clones is missing from these tables; in studies checked, under half for an unresolved V gene and the rest for unknown reasons. V, J and clone size are taken as reported in that table, and D and trimming were inferred from the DNA itself. This sample gives hundreds of thousands of clones in total; roughly 90% of them show up just once. 3% of the sample is in the top ten clones.

Paper-wide results and their limitations: The quantity of clinical and demographic metadata differed by source and by participant and was supplied without curation.

One collaborating source in Seattle enrolled patients during active infection and followed them longitudinally through the course of disease. Each collaborating institution followed its own protocols to collect whole blood in K2EDTA tubes. For TCRbeta analysis, collaborators shipped samples as frozen whole blood, isolated PBMCs, or DNA extracted from either of those sample types. Trimming removed 3 bases from V and 5 bases from J; the gene matches leave 6 bases unexplained. The germline V gene (reference sequence) provides CDR1 GTSNPN and CDR2 SVGIG. The CDR3 numbers 16 residues from cysteine through phenylalanine. The DNA shown is the 48-base CDR3, in frame from base 1.

The sample was peripheral blood. This TCR was recovered from a woman in her 30s with COVID-19, enrolled during active disease. The sequence is built from TRBV30 and TRBJ2-2; TRBD2 fits 13 bases in the junction. The CDR3 region has the sequence CAWSPGTSGTTGELFF. The DNA sequence is as follows: TGTGCCTGGAGCCCAGGGACTAGCGGGACGACCGGGGAGCTGTTTTTT.